Detailed here is one T cell receptor (beta chain). Assay used: immunoSEQ multiplex PCR; TCRdb lists only in-frame clones, some missing. The table includes about 80,000 clones, just under 90% detected once. This entry comes from a study of control samples from healthy donors and cancer patients. The germline V and J ends were trimmed by 3 bases and 11 bases, with 13 bases remaining between them. CDR3 length equals 12 residues. The specimen sequenced was blood. V is TRBV12-3 or TRBV12-4 and J is TRBJ1-2, with a tentative D call TRBD1 (5 bases). This TCR derives from a man aged 45-60 years in good health. CDR3 coding DNA: TGTGCCAGCAGTTTGCAAACGGGGGGGTACACCTTC. Protein sequence: CASSLQTGGYTF.